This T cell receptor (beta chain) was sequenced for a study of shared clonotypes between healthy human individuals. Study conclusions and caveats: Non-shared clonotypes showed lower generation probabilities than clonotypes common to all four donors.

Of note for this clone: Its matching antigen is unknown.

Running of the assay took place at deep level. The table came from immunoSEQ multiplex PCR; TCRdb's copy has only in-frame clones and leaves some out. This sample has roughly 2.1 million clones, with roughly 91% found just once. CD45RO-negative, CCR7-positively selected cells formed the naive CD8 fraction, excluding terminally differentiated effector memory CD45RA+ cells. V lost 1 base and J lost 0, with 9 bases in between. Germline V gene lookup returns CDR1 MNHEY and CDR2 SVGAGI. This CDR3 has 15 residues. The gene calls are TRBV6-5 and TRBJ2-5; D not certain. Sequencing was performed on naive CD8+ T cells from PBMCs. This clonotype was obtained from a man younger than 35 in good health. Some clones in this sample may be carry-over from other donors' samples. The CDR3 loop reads CASSYFAANQETQYF. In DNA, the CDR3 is TGTGCCAGCAGTTACTTCGCGGCTAACCAAGAGACCCAGTACTTC.